The clone carrying this T cell receptor (beta chain) was seen a few times. What it recognizes is unknown. This CDR3 comprises 13 residues. Deletions cut 8 bases from V and 4 bases from J, with 14 bases between. Germline V lookup: CDR1 MNHEY, CDR2 SMNVEV (reference sequence). The entry originates in a study of cytomegalovirus exposure and HLA in healthy donors. TCRdb's table, derived via immunoSEQ multiplex PCR, lists solely in-frame clones and lacks some. The sample yields a few hundred thousand clones, approximately 80% seen once. General study results and limits: A classifier reportedly called cytomegalovirus status with high sensitivity and specificity. Subsequent analysis revealed that first-cohort TCR clusters tended to co-occur in the 130 or so validation repertoires. TCR beta chains numbering more than 150 were designated cytomegalovirus-associated.

The receptor was derived from a woman aged 25 to 39 in good health and CMV-seropositive. The sequenced material came from PBMCs. The V call is TRBV27, the J call TRBJ1-2; weak D call: TRBD1 (6 bases). CDR3 amino acids: CASGTLDSYGYTF. Here the CDR3 DNA reads TGTGCCAGCGGAACACTGGACAGCTATGGCTACACCTTC.